Below are 15 T cell receptor beta chains sequenced from a single sample in a study of blood T cell repertoires in COVID-19. Using immunoSEQ multiplex PCR, the repertoire was profiled, and TCRdb retains in-frame clones only, with some absent. The data contain about 290,000 clones, around 81% of them seen just once; the ten biggest clones take up less than 4.5%. The sequenced sample was peripheral blood. Receptors originate from a woman aged 45-59 years with active or convalescent COVID-19.

The CDR3 is CASSWTGALTGDIQYF. CDR3 in DNA: TGTGCCAGCAGCTGGACGGGAGCTCTAACCGGGGACATTCAGTACTTC. J is TRBJ2-4 and V is TRBV5-6; tentative D call: TRBD2 (6 bases). With 3 bases removed from V and 8 bases from J, the gap between germline ends came to 21 bases. Germline V lookup: CDR1 SGHDT, CDR2 YYEEEE. There are 16 residues in the CDR3.

On this clone itself: This specimen includes other DNA sequences encoding the same CDR3. J is TRBJ1-1 and V is TRBV5-1; D unclear. Per germline, CDR1 SGHRS and CDR2 YFSETQ. V lost 0 bases and J lost 0, with 6 bases in between. CDR3 length: 14 residues. As DNA, the CDR3 is TGCGCCAGCAGCTTGGGGCCGATGAACACTGAAGCTTTCTTT. Its translation is CASSLGPMNTEAFF.

This clone came up a few times. V gene TRBV4-1 combines with J gene TRBJ1-2; 8 bases agree with TRBD1. Looked up from germline, CDR1 is MGHRA and CDR2 is YSYEKL. The CDR3 length is 14 residues. V shed 2 bases, J shed 4 bases, and the junction held 3 bases outside the gene matches. CDR3: CASSQTGGPYGYTF. The CDR3 DNA follows: TGCGCCAGCAGCCAAACAGGGGGGCCCTATGGCTACACCTTC.

V gene TRBV19 combines with J gene TRBJ1-3; 7 nucleotides align to TRBD1. The CDR3 consists of 15 residues. V shed 4 bases, J shed 3 bases, and the junction held 6 bases outside the gene matches. Germline loops: CDR1 LNHDA, CDR2 SQIVND (reference sequence). The CDR3 is CASSTPGQLGNTIYF. As DNA, the CDR3 is TGTGCCAGTAGTACGCCGGGACAGCTTGGAAACACCATATATTTT.

This chain joins TRBV3-1 (or the pseudogene TRBV3-2) and TRBJ1-2; D gene unclear. This CDR3 is 12 amino acids long. CDR1 LGHDT and CDR2 YNNKEL come from the germline V gene (reference sequence). Trimming removed 4 bases from V and 8 bases from J, with 11 bases in between. The CDR3 sequence is CASSLRGEGYTF. The CDR3 coding sequence is TGTGCCAGCAGCCTGAGAGGAGAAGGCTACACCTTC.

This chain uses TRBV7-9 with TRBJ2-3, with 13 bases aligning to TRBD2. The CDR3 has 16 residues. Germline V CDR1 and CDR2: SEHNR, FQNEAQ (reference sequence). V dropped 4 bases and J dropped 2; count of bases not matched to a gene: 3. CDR3 sequence (DNA): TGTGCCAGCAGCTCGACTAGCGGGAGGTACACAGATACGCAGTATTTT. Amino acid sequence: CASSSTSGRYTDTQYF. The complete variable domain, with remaining parts taken from reference TRBV7-9 and TRBJ2-3, reads DTGVSQNPRHKITKRGQNVTFRCDPISEHNRLYWYRQTLGQGPEFLTYFQNEAQLEKSRLLSDRFSAERPKGSFSTLEIQRTEQGDSAMYLCASSSTSGRYTDTQYFGPGTRLTVL.

The count of this clone is one. This chain connects TRBV11-3 to TRBJ1-2; 7 bases map to TRBD1. CDR3 length: 14 residues. V dropped 4 bases and J dropped 0; count of bases not matched to a gene: 2. From germline, CDR1 is SGHNT and CDR2 YENEEA. In DNA form, the CDR3 reads TGTGCCAGCAGCTCCCAGGGGGCTAACTATGGCTACACCTTC. Its protein is CASSSQGANYGYTF.

There are a few counts of this clone. The V gene is TRBV28, the J gene TRBJ1-2, with a possible D match to TRBD1 (5 bases). The germline V gene has CDR1 MDHEN and CDR2 SYDVKM. The length of the CDR3 is 13 residues. The V and J ends lost 2 bases and 4 bases respectively, with 8 bases between them. Here the CDR3 DNA reads TGTGCCAGCAGTTTAGGGGGGACCTATGGCTACACCTTC. Translating it yields CASSLGGTYGYTF.

V and J are TRBV4-2 and TRBJ1-1; D is uncertain. This CDR3 contains 13 residues. With 3 bases removed from V and 4 bases from J, the gap between germline ends came to 9 bases. Looked up from germline, CDR1 is LGHNA and CDR2 is YNFKEQ. The CDR3 sequence: CASSQPGGTEAFF. DNA of the CDR3: TGTGCCAGCAGCCAGCCAGGAGGCACTGAAGCTTTCTTT.

The genes are TRBV2 and TRBJ1-5; D possibly corresponds to TRBD1 (6 bases). The CDR3 is 13 amino acids. Trimming left V 6 bases short and J 8 bases short, with 14 bases between. CDR1 and CDR2 (germline): SNHLY, FYNNEI. CDR3 in DNA: TGTGCCAGCAGCCGGGACACCCAAGAGCCCCAGCATTTT. Translating it yields CASSRDTQEPQHF.

The chain uses TRBV15 and TRBJ1-2, with 9 bases lining up with TRBD1. Germline CDR1 reads LNHNV; CDR2 reads YYDKDF (reference sequence). The CDR3 has 15 residues. The junction had 8 bases not matched to a gene; V was cut back by 3 bases and J by 6 bases. The chain's CDR3 is CATSSLGTGSDGYTF. The CDR3 bases are TGTGCCACCAGCAGCCTCGGGACAGGGAGCGATGGCTACACCTTC. The complete variable domain, with remaining parts taken from reference TRBV15 and TRBJ1-2, reads DAMVIQNPRYQVTQFGKPVTLSCSQTLNHNVMYWYQQKSSQAPKLLFHYYDKDFNNEADTPDNFQSRRPNTSFCFLDIRSPGLGDTAMYLCATSSLGTGSDGYTFGSGTRLTVV.

This clone was seen a single time. The chain couples TRBV6-1 to TRBJ2-4; the match to TRBD2 covers 11 bases. The CDR3 has 18 residues. Looked up from germline, CDR1 is MNHNS and CDR2 is SASEGT. Unmatched junction bases numbered 9, after V lost 1 base and J lost 4 bases. The CDR3 DNA follows: TGTGCCAGCAGTGAAGTTTTCACTAGCGGGAGTGGGAAAAACATTCAGTACTTC. Amino acids: CASSEVFTSGSGKNIQYF.

This chain uses TRBV27 with TRBJ2-3; 7 bases fit TRBD1. The CDR3 runs to 14 residues. V lost 5 bases, J lost 2 bases, and 4 bases stayed unmatched. The germline CDR1 and CDR2 sequences are MNHEY and SMNVEV (reference sequence). As DNA, the CDR3 is TGTGCCAGCAGTCCAGGGGGTAACACAGATACGCAGTATTTT. Translated: CASSPGGNTDTQYF.

V usage is TRBV19 and J usage is TRBJ1-2; maybe TRBD1 (5 bases). Germline-derived CDR1 and CDR2 are LNHDA and SQIVND (reference sequence). The CDR3 is made up of 14 amino acids. Between the trimmed V and J ends, which lost 3 bases and 3 bases, there was a span of 11 bases. CDR3 in DNA: TGTGCCAGTAGTATCGACAGTCTCGACTATGGCTACACCTTC. Translating gives CASSIDSLDYGYTF.

This chain connects TRBV6-5 to TRBJ2-2, with D possibly TRBD2 on 6 matching bases. This CDR3 has 14 amino acids. V was shortened by 5 bases and J by 6 bases, with 13 bases between the two germline ends. Germline values: CDR1 MNHEY, CDR2 SVGAGI. The CDR3 loop is CASSTRAGSGELFF. CDR3 in DNA: TGTGCCAGCAGTACGAGAGCGGGTTCCGGGGAGCTGTTTTTT.